This T cell receptor (beta chain) is from a study of Ad26.COV2.S vaccination and SARS-CoV-2 variants. The method was immunoSEQ multiplex PCR; TCRdb's version includes in-frame clones alone and lacks a portion of them. The sample lists about 350,000 clones; more than 75% were seen once. Treatment indicated: roughly 20 received Ad26.COV2.S at low or high dose, single or two shots; five or six received placebo; per-sample allocation not given. Vaccine and placebo recipients were sampled on day 63 after the first injection. The CDR3 covers 19 residues. The V end was cut by 0 bases, the J end by 6 bases, with 24 bases between. The V gene's germline CDR1 is SGHRS and CDR2 YFSETQ.

The chain carries TRBV5-1 and TRBJ1-4, with D unresolved. The sample consisted of peripheral blood, taken in a trial of Ad26.COV2.S vaccine versus placebo. This clonotype was sampled from a person aged 18-60 years who received the Ad26.COV2.S COVID-19 vaccine or a placebo. The CDR3 DNA reads as TGCGCCAGCAGCTTGGCCTCGGTTGGAGGCGTTCAGGATGATGAAAAACTGTTTTTT. Protein: CASSLASVGGVQDDEKLFF.